This section outlines one T cell receptor (beta chain) sequence together with its context. This entry is derived from a study of blood T cell repertoires in COVID-19. Germline assignment: CDR1 MGHDK and CDR2 SYGVNS. This CDR3 spans 16 amino acids. V lost 0 bases to trimming and J lost 0 bases, with 9 bases between them. Sequencing used immunoSEQ multiplex PCR; TCRdb keeps in-frame clones, though not all of them. The sample includes roughly 200,000 clones, about 76% seen only once; the top ten take 8.6%. The receptor's source is a woman in her 50s with active or convalescent COVID-19. The rearrangement uses TRBV25-1 and TRBJ1-3; D is ambiguous. The sample consisted of peripheral blood. Here the CDR3 DNA reads TGTGCCAGCAGTGAATATCGGGGTACCTCTGGAAACACCATATATTTT. Its translation: CASSEYRGTSGNTIYF.